This entry lists 17 T cell receptor beta chains sequenced from one sample in a study of monozygotic twins with inflammatory bowel disease. TCRdb reprocessed the 5' RACE reads, keeping one entry per CDR3 protein, no DNA. The sample totals 300,000 to 400,000 distinct CDR3 sequences; its top ten clones hold roughly 2%. The sample taken for sequencing was blood. The source is a human donor with ulcerative colitis or Crohn's disease, or a healthy co-twin of an affected twin (not recorded which).

The rearrangement uses TRBV28 and TRBJ1-2; TCRdb's D call of TRBD1 is untestable without DNA. Germline CDR1 reads MDHEN; CDR2 reads SYDVKM. The CDR3 has 14 residues. CDR3: CASRGTGSNYGYTF.

The V gene is TRBV6-1, the J gene TRBJ2-7. CDR1 is MNHNS, CDR2 SASEGT, per germline. CDR3 size: 14 residues. The CDR3 is CASSEADSSYEQYF.

The chain links TRBV19 to TRBJ2-3; with no DNA, the TCRdb D assignment of TRBD1 cannot be verified. Looked up from germline, CDR1 is LNHDA and CDR2 is SQIVND (reference sequence). This CDR3 is built from 13 residues. The CDR3 protein is CATETVGGHTQYF.

The rearrangement uses TRBV11-2 and TRBJ2-7; TCRdb indicates TRBD1, and absent DNA this call remains unverified. The CDR3 has 15 amino acids. Germline loops: CDR1 SGHAT, CDR2 FQNNGV. The CDR3 sequence is CASSLEMGAISEQYF.

The V and J genes are TRBV7-9 and TRBJ2-1; TCRdb's D call of TRBD1 is untestable without DNA. The CDR3 totals 15 residues. Germline V gene sequence: CDR1 SEHNR, CDR2 FQNEAQ (reference sequence). CDR3 region: CASSSAAGDINEQFF.

The chain links TRBV5-1 to TRBJ2-1. Germline V gives CDR1 SGHRS, CDR2 YFSETQ. This CDR3 region has 14 residues. This CDR3 is CASSSGRTNNEQFF.

The V and J genes are TRBV9 and TRBJ2-1; TCRdb designates TRBD1, a call that cannot be tested without DNA. Germline V gene data show CDR1 as SGDLS and CDR2 as YYNGEE. The CDR3 contains 15 residues. The CDR3 loop is CASSARDSEYNEQFF. The complete variable domain, with remaining parts taken from reference TRBV9 and TRBJ2-1, reads DSGVTQTPKHLITATGQRVTLRCSPRSGDLSVYWYQQSLDQGLQFLIQYYNGEERAKGNILERFSAQQFPDLHSELNLSSLELGDSALYFCASSARDSEYNEQFFGPGTRLTVL.

This chain joins TRBV4-3 and TRBJ1-5. In germline, CDR1 is LGHNA, CDR2 YSLEER. There are 18 residues in the CDR3. The CDR3 reads CASSQDSIFGYSNQPQHF.

The chain combines TRBV5-6 with TRBJ2-3; there is no DNA to check the TCRdb D call of TRBD1. Germline V gives CDR1 SGHDT, CDR2 YYEEEE. The CDR3 is 16 residues long. The CDR3 protein is CASSAYETGSAATQYF.

This chain links TRBV7-2 with TRBJ2-7; TCRdb lists TRBD1, though no DNA is available to test this call. Germline values: CDR1 SGHTA, CDR2 FQGNSA. The CDR3 totals 16 residues. CDR3 region: CASSGGGGPISYEQYF.

The chain joins TRBV30 to TRBJ2-7. The CDR3 is made up of 14 amino acids. The germline CDR1 and CDR2 sequences are GTSNPN and SVGIG (reference sequence). CDR3 sequence reads: CAWSVPGGPYEQYF.

V and J are TRBV7-2 and TRBJ2-3; no DNA is available, so the TRBD1 call from TCRdb remains unchecked. CDR3 length: 14 residues. Germline-derived CDR1 and CDR2 are SGHTA and FQGNSA. The CDR3 loop is CASSSRPRGDTQYF.

The gene calls are TRBV27 and TRBJ1-2; the D gene TCRdb calls, TRBD1, cannot be checked with no DNA. Germline CDR1 and CDR2: MNHEY and SMNVEV (reference sequence). The CDR3 contains 14 residues. CDR3 sequence reads: CASRPTGGGHGYTF.

This rearrangement joins TRBV5-6 to TRBJ1-1. This CDR3 region has 17 residues. From germline, CDR1 is SGHDT and CDR2 YYEEEE. CDR3 protein: CASSLVGVGLMNTEAFF. The whole variable domain, remainder taken from reference TRBV5-6 and TRBJ1-1, is DAGVTQSPTHLIKTRGQQVTLRCSPKSGHDTVSWYQQALGQGPQFIFQYYEEEERQRGNFPDRFSGHQFPNYSSELNVNALLLGDSALYLCASSLVGVGLMNTEAFFGQGTRLTVV.

The chain links TRBV7-2 to TRBJ2-3; TCRdb picks TRBD2, but there is no DNA to check that call. Germline V lookup: CDR1 SGHTA, CDR2 FQGNSA. The CDR3 covers 14 residues. The chain's CDR3 is CASSLRGGRNTQYF. The complete variable domain, with remaining parts taken from reference TRBV7-2 and TRBJ2-3, reads GAGVSQSPSNKVTEKGKDVELRCDPISGHTALYWYRQSLGQGLEFLIYFQGNSAPDKSGLPSDRFSAERTGGSVSTLTIQRTQQEDSAVYLCASSLRGGRNTQYFGPGTRLTVL.

This chain uses TRBV5-1 with TRBJ2-1. CDR3 length equals 12 residues. Germline V gene lookup returns CDR1 SGHRS and CDR2 YFSETQ. CDR3 protein: CASSRAYNEQFF.

The chain links TRBV7-9 to TRBJ2-1; TCRdb proposes TRBD1, but this gene call is untestable without DNA. CDR1 and CDR2 (germline): SEHNR, FQNEAQ (reference sequence). The CDR3 runs 16 residues. The chain's CDR3 is CASQPYDGGASNEQFF.